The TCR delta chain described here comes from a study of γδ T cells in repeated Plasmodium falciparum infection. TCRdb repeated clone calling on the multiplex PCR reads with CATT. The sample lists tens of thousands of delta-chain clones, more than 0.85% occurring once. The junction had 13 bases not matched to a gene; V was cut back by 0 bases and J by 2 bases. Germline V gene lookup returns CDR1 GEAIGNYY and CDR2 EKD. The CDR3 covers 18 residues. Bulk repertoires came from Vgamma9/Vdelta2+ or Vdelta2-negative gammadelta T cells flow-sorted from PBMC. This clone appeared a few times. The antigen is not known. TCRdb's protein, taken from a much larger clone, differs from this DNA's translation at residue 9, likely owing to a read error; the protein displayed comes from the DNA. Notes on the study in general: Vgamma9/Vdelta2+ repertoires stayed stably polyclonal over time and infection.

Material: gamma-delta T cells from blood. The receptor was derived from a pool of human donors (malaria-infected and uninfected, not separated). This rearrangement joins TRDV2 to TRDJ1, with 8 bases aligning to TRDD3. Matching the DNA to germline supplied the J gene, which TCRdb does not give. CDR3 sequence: CACDTVGDEAPRTDKLIF. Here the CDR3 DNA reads TGTGCCTGTGACACCGTGGGGGATGAGGCCCCACGAACCGATAAACTCATCTTT.